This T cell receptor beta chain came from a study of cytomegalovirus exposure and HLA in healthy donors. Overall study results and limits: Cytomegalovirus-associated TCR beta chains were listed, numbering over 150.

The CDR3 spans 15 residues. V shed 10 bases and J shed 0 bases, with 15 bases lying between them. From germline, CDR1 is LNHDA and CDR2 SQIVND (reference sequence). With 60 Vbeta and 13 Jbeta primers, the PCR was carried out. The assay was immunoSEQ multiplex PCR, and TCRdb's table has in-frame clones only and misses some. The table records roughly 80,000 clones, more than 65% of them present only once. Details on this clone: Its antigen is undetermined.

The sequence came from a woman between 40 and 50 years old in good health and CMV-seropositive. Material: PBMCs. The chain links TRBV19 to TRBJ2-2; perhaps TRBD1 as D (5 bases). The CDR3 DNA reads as TGTGCCACTTCCCCCAGGGCCCCGAACACCGGGGAGCTGTTTTTT. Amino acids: CATSPRAPNTGELFF.